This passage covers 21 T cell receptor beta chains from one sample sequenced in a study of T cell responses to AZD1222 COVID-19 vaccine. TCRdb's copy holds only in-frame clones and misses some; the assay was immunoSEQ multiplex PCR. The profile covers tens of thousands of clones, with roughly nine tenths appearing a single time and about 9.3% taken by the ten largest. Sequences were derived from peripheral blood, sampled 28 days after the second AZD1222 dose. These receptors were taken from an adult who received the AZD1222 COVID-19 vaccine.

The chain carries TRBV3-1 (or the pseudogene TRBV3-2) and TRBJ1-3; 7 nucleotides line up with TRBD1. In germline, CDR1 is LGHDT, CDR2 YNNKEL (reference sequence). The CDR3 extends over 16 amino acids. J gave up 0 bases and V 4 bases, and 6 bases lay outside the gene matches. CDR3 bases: TGTGCCAGCAGCCGCGACAGGGCCCTCTCTGGAAACACCATATATTTT. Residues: CASSRDRALSGNTIYF.

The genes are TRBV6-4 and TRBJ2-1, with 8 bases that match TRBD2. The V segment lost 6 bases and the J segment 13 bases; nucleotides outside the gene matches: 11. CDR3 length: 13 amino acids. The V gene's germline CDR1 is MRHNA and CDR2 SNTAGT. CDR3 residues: CASSLSSSGGQFF. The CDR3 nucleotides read TGTGCCAGCAGCCTCTCCAGCAGCGGGGGTCAGTTCTTC.

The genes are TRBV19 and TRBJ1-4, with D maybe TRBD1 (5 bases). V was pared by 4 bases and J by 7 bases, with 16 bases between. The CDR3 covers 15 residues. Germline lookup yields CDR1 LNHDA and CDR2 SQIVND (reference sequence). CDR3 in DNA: TGTGCCAGTAGTACCCCTGGGGCAGCCACTGAAAAACTGTTTTTT. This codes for CASSTPGAATEKLFF.

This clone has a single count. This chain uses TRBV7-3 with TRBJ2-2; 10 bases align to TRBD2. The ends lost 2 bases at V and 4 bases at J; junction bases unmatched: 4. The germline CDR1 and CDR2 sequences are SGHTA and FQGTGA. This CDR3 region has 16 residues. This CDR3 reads CASSLLAGASTGELFF. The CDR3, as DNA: TGTGCCAGCAGCTTACTAGCGGGGGCAAGCACCGGGGAGCTGTTTTTT. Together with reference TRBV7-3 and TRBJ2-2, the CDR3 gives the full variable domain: GAGVSQTPSNKVTEKGKYVELRCDPISGHTALYWYRQSLGQGPEFLIYFQGTGAADDSGLPNDRFFAVRPEGSVSTLKIQRTERGDSAVYLCASSLLAGASTGELFFGEGSRLTVL.

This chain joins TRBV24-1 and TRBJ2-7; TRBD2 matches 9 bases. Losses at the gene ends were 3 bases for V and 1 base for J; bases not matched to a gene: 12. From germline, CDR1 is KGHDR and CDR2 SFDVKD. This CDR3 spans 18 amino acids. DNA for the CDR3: TGTGCCACCAGTGATGGGGGGATAGCGGGAGTCAAGTCCTACGAGCAGTACGTC. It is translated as CATSDGGIAGVKSYEQYV.

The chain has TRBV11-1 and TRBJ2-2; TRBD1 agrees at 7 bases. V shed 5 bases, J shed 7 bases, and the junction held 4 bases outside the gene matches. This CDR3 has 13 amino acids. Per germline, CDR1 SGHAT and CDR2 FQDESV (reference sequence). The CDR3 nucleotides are TGTGCCAGCAGCCAAACAGGGGTCGGGGAGCTGTTTTTT. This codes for CASSQTGVGELFF. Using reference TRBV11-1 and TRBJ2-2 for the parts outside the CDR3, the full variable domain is EAEVAQSPRYKITEKSQAVAFWCDPISGHATLYWYRQILGQGPELLVQFQDESVVDDSQLPKDRFSAERLKGVDSTLKIQPAELGDSAMYLCASSQTGVGELFFGEGSRLTVL.

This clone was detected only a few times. Written as DNA, the CDR3 is TGTGCCAGCAGCTTTTGGGGTCTGAACACTGAAGCTTTCTTT. It yields the protein CASSFWGLNTEAFF. The rearrangement links TRBV7-2 to TRBJ1-1; no clear D. V was shortened by 3 bases and J by 0 bases, with 8 bases between the two germline ends. From germline, CDR1 is SGHTA and CDR2 FQGNSA. The CDR3 is 14 amino acids.

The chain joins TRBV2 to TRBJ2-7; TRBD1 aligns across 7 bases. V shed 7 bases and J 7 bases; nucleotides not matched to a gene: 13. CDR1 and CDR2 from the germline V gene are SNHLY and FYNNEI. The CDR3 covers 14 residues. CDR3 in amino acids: CASTSRQGPGEQYF. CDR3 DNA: TGTGCCAGCACCTCCCGACAGGGACCGGGAGAGCAGTACTTC.

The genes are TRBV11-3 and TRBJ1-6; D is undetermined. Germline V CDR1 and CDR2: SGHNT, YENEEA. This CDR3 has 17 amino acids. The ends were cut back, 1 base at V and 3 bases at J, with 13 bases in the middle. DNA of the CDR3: TGTGCCAGCAGCTTAGTCCTGGCCGGAGACTATAATTCACCCCTCCACTTT. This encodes CASSLVLAGDYNSPLHF.

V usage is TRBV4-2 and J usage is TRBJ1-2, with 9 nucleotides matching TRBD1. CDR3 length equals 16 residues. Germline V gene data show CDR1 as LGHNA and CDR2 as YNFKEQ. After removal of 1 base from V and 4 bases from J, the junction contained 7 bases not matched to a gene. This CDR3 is CASSQAWDRVGYGYTF. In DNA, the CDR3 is TGTGCCAGCAGCCAAGCCTGGGACAGGGTGGGCTATGGCTACACCTTC.

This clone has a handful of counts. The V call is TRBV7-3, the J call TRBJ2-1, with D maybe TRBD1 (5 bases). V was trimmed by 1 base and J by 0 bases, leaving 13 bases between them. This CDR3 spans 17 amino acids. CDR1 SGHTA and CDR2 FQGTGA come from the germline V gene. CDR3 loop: CASSLRGRVDSYNEQFF. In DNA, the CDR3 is TGTGCCAGCAGCTTAAGAGGCAGGGTAGACTCCTACAATGAGCAGTTCTTC.

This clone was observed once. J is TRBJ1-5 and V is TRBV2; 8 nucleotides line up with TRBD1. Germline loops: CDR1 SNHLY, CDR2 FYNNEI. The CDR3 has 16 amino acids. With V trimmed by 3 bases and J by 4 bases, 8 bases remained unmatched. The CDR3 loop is CASSDHQGAGNQPQHF. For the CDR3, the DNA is TGTGCCAGCAGTGACCATCAGGGGGCCGGGAATCAGCCCCAGCATTTT.

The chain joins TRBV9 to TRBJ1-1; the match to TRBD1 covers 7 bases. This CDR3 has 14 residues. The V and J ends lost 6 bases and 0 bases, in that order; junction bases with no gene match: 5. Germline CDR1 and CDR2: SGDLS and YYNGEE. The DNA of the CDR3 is TGTGCCAGCAATTCCGGGACAGTGAACACTGAAGCTTTCTTT. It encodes CASNSGTVNTEAFF.

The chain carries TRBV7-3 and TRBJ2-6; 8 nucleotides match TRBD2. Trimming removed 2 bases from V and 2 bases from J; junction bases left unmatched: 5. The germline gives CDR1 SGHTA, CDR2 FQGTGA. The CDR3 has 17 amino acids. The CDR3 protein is CASSLSRTSPGANVLTF. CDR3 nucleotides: TGTGCCAGCAGCTTATCAAGGACTAGCCCTGGGGCCAACGTCCTGACTTTC.

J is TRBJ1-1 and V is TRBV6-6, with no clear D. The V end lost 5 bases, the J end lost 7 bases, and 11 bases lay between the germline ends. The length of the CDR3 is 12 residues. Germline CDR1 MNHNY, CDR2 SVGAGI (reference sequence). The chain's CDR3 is CASSTPGVEAFF. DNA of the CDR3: TGTGCCAGCAGTACCCCCGGAGTTGAAGCTTTCTTT.

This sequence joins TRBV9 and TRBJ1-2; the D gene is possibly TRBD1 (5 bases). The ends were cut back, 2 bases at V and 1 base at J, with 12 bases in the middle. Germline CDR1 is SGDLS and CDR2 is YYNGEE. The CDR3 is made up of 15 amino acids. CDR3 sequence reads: CASSVAETVNYGYTF. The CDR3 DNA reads TGTGCCAGCAGCGTTGCGGAGACAGTTAACTATGGCTACACCTTC.

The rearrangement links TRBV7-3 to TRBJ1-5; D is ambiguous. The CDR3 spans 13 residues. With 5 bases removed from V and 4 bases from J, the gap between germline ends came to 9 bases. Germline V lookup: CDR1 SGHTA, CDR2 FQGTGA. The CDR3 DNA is TGTGCCAGCAGCCGGGAGCCTAATCAGCCCCAGCATTTT. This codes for CASSREPNQPQHF.

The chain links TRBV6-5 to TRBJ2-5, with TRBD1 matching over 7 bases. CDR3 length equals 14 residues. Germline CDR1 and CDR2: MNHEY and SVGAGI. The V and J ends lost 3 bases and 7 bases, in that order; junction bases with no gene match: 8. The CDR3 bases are TGTGCCAGCAGTTATACTAGGGGGCAAACGACCCAGTACTTC. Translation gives CASSYTRGQTTQYF.

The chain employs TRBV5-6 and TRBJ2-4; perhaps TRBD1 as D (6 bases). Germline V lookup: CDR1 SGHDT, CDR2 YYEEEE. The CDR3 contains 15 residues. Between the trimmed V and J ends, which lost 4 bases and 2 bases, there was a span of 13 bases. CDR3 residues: CASSPGHGTKNIQYF. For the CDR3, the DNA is TGTGCCAGCAGCCCGGGACACGGAACCAAAAACATTCAGTACTTC.

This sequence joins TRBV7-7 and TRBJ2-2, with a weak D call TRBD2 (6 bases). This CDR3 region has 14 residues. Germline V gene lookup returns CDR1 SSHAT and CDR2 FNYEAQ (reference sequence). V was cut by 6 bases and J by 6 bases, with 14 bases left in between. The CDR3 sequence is CASREGSGSGELFF. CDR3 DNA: TGTGCCAGCAGGGAGGGAAGTGGTTCCGGGGAGCTGTTTTTT. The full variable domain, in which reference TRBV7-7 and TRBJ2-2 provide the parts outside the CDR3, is GAGVSQSPRYKVTKRGQDVTLRCDPISSHATLYWYQQALGQGPEFLTYFNYEAQPDKSGLPSDRFSAERPEGSISTLTIQRTEQRDSAMYRCASREGSGSGELFFGEGSRLTVL.

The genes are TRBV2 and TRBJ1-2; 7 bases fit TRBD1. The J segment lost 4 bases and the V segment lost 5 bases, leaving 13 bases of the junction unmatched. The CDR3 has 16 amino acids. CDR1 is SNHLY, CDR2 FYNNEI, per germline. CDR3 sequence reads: CASSLIPTGTFYGYTF. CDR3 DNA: TGTGCCAGCAGTCTTATCCCGACAGGGACTTTCTATGGCTACACCTTC.